The clone carrying this T cell receptor beta chain has only one observation. V was trimmed by 8 bases and J by 4 bases, leaving 14 bases between them. Germline assignment: CDR1 MNHEY and CDR2 SVGAGI. The CDR3 runs to 13 residues. The protocol was immunoSEQ multiplex PCR, while the TCRdb copy is restricted to in-frame clones and leaves out a portion. The sample records approximately 240,000 clones, around 90% being singletons. These data originate in a study of blood T cell repertoires in COVID-19. This chain links TRBV6-5 with TRBJ1-1, with unresolved D. Source material: peripheral blood. This TCR came from a man in his thirties or forties with COVID-19, enrolled during active disease. Here the CDR3 reads CASAGRGSTEAFF. CDR3 nucleotides: TGTGCCAGCGCCGGGCGGGGAAGCACTGAAGCTTTCTTT.